This TCR beta chain was identified in a study of blood T cells in healthy people across ages. This clonotype has a handful of counts. The CDR3 is 13 amino acids. Trimming took 0 bases from V and 11 from J, leaving 16 bases between them. From germline, CDR1 is DFQATT and CDR2 SNEGSKA (reference sequence). Next came a second PCR, run for 7 to 11 cycles, which used a sample-barcoded 5' primer along with a J-beta primer mix. TCRdb re-derived calls from the 5' RACE reads in MiXCR, one entry per CDR3 protein. The table shows 1.5 million to 2 million distinct CDR3 sequences, with roughly 32% occurring only once.

This receptor was identified in a woman in her twenties or thirties in good health. The sequencing sample was made of blood. V and J are TRBV20-1 and TRBJ2-5, with D possibly matching TRBD2 (5 bases). CDR3 loop: CSARENTVWEQYF. The CDR3 nucleotides are TGCAGTGCTAGAGAAAATACAGTCTGGGAGCAGTACTTC.